The entry below gives a single TCR beta chain sequence along with its context. Its antigen is currently unknown. These data belong to a study of T cell responses to AZD1222 COVID-19 vaccine. Study findings and constraints: Mostly white British, mostly female donors; authors suggested clonal diversity may be underestimated.

This CDR3 comprises 19 residues. Only in-frame clones appear in the TCRdb table, and some are missing; sequencing was by immunoSEQ multiplex PCR. The data hold approximately 130,000 clones, with roughly 93% observed a single time. The TCR was taken from an adult in good health. The source material was peripheral blood, sampled on day 0 of AZD1222 vaccination. The rearrangement links TRBV21-1 to TRBJ1-4; TRBD1 is taken as the D call from the table, unchecked against the DNA. TRBV21-1 constitutes a pseudogene. This CDR3 reads CASSKEGQGGSTTNEKLFF. In nucleotides, the CDR3 is TGTGCCAGCAGCAAAGAAGGACAGGGCGGATCCACAACTAATGAAAAACTGTTTTTT.